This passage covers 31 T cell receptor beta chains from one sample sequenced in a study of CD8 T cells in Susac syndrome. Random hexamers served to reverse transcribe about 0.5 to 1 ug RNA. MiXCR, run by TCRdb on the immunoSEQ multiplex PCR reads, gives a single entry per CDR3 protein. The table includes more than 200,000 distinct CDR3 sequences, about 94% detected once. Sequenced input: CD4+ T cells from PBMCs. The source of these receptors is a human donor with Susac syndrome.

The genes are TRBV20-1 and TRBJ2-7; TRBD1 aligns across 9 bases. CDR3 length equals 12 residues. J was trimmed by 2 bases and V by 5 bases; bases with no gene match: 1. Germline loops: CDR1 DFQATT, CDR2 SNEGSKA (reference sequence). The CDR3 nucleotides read TGCAGTGCTGGGACAGGGACCTACGAGCAGTACTTC. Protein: CSAGTGTYEQYF.

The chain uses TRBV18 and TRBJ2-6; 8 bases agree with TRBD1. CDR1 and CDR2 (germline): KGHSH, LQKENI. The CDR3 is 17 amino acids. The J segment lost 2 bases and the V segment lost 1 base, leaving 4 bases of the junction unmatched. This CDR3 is CASSPLRQGPGANVLTF. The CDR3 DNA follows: TGTGCCAGCTCACCACTCCGACAGGGGCCTGGGGCCAACGTCCTGACTTTC.

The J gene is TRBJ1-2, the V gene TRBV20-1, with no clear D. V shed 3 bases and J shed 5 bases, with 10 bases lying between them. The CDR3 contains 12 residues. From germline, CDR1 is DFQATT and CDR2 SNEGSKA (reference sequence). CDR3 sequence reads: CSASSAGYGYTF. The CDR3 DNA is TGCAGTGCTAGCTCCGCGGGGTATGGCTACACCTTC.

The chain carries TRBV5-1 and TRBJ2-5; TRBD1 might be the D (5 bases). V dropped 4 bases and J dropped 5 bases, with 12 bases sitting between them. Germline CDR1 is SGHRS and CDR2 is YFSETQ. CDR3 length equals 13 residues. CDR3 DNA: TGCGCCAGCAGCCCAGGGATTGCGGAGACCCAGTACTTC. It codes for CASSPGIAETQYF.

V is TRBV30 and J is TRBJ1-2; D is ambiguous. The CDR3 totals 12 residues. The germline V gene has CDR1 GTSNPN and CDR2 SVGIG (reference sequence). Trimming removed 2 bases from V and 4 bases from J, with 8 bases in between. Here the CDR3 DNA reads TGTGCCTGGAGTACACCTTCCTATGGCTACACCTTC. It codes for CAWSTPSYGYTF.

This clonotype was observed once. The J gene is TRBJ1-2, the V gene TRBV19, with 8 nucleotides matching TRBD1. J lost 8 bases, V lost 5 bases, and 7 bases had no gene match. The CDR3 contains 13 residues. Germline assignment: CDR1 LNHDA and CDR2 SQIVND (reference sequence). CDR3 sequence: CASSPTGVEGYTF. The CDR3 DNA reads TGTGCCAGTAGTCCGACAGGGGTTGAGGGCTACACCTTC.

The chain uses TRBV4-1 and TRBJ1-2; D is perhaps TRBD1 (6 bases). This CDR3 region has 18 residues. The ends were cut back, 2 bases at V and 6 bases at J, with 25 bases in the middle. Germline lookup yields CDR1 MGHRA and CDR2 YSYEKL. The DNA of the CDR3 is TGCGCCAGCAGCCAAACAGGTACAGGGCCTCCGCCTACCGATGGCTACACCTTC. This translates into CASSQTGTGPPPTDGYTF.

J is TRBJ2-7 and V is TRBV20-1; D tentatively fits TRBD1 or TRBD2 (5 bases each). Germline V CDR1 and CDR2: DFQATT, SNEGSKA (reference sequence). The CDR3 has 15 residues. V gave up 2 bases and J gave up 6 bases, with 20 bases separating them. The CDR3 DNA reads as TGCAGTGCTAGAAATCCCCGAGGGACCCGCGGCGAGCAGTACTTC. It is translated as CSARNPRGTRGEQYF.

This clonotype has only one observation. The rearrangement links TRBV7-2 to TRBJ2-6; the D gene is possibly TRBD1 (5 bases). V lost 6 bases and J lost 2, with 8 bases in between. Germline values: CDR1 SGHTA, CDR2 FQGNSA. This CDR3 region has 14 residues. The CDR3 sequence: CASSRTTGANVLTF. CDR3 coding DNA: TGTGCCAGCAGTCGGACAACTGGGGCCAACGTCCTGACTTTC.

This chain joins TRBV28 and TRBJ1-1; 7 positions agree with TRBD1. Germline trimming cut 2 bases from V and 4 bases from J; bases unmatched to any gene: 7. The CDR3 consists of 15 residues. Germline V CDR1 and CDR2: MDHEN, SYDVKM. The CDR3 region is CASSLRQQGLTEAFF. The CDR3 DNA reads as TGTGCCAGCAGTTTACGGCAACAGGGGCTCACTGAAGCTTTCTTT.

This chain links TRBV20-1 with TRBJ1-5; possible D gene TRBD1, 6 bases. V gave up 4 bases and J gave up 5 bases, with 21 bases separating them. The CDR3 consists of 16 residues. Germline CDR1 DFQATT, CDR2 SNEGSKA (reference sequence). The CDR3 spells CSATAGAHLSYQPQHF. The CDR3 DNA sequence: TGCAGTGCTACGGCGGGGGCCCACCTCTCCTATCAGCCCCAGCATTTT.

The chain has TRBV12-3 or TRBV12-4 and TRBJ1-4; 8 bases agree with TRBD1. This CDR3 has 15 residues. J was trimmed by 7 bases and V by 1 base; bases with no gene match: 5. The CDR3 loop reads CASSLDPGGSEKLFF. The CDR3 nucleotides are TGTGCCAGCAGTTTAGACCCAGGGGGCAGTGAAAAACTGTTTTTT.

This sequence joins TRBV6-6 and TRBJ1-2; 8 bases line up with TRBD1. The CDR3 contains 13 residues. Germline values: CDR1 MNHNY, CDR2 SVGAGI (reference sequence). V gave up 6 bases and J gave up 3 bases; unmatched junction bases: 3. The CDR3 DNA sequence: TGTGCCAGCAGGGCAGGGGGCTACTATGGCTACACCTTC. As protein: CASRAGGYYGYTF.

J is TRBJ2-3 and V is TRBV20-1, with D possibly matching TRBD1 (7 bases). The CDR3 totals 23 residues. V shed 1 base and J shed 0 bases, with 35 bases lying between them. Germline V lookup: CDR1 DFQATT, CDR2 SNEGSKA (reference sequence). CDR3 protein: CSARVNAGQSISKEGFSTDTQYF. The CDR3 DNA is TGCAGTGCTAGAGTCAACGCGGGACAGTCGATATCCAAAGAGGGGTTTAGCACAGATACGCAGTATTTT.

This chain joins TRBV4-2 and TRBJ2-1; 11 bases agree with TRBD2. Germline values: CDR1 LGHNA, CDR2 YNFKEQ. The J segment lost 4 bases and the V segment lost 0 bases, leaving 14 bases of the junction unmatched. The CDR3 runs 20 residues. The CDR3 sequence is CASSQDKGMGLAGGYNEQFF. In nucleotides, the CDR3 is TGTGCCAGCAGCCAAGATAAGGGGATGGGGCTAGCGGGGGGATACAATGAGCAGTTCTTC.

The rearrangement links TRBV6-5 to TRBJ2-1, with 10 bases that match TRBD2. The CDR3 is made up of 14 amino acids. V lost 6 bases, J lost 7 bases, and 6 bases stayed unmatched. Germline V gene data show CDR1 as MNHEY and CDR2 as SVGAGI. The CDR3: CASRRAGGPNEQFF. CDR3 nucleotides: TGTGCCAGCAGAAGAGCGGGGGGGCCGAATGAGCAGTTCTTC.

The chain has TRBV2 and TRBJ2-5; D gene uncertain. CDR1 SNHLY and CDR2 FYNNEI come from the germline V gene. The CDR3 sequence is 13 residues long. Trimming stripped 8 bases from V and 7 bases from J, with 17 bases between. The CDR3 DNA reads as TGTGCCAGCCATGTCTCGGTGGTGGGGACCCAGTACTTC. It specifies CASHVSVVGTQYF.

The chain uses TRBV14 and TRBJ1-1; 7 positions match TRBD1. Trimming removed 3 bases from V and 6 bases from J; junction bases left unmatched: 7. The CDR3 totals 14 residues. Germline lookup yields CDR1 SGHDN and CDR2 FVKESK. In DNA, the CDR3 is TGTGCCAGCAGCCACAGGGGGTGGATGTCTGAAGCTTTCTTT. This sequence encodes CASSHRGWMSEAFF.

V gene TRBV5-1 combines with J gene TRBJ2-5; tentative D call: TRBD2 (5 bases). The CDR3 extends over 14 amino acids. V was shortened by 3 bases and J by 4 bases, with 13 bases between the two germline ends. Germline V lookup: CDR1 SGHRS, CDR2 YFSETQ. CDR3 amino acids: CASSSTAAGETQYF. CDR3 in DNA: TGCGCCAGCAGCTCGACCGCCGCGGGAGAGACCCAGTACTTC.

The CDR3 spells CASSSPAGGPATGELFF. The CDR3 DNA is TGCGCCAGCAGCTCCCCAGCGGGGGGGCCCGCCACCGGGGAGCTGTTTTTT. The J gene is TRBJ2-2, the V gene TRBV5-1, with 10 nucleotides matching TRBD2. CDR1 SGHRS and CDR2 YFSETQ come from the germline V gene. Trimming took 3 bases from V and 4 from J; bases not matched to a gene: 9. The CDR3 is 17 residues long.

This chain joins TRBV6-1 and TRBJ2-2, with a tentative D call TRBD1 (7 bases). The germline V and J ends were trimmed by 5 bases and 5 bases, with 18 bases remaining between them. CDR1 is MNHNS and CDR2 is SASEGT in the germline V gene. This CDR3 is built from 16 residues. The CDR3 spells CASSLRGGGLTGELFF. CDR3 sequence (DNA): TGTGCCAGCAGTCTCCGTGGAGGGGGCTTAACCGGGGAGCTGTTTTTT.

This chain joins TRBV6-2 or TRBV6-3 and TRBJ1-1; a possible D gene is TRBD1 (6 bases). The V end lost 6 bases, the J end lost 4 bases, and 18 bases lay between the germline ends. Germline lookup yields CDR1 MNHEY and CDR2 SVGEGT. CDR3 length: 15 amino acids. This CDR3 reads CASSYDWGQGTEAFF. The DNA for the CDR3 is TGTGCCAGCAGCTACGATTGGGGGCAAGGCACTGAAGCTTTCTTT.

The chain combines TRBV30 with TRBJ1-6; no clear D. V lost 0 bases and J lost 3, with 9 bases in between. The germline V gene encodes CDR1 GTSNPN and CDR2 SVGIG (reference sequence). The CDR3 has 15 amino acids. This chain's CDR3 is CAWSVRPDYNSPLHF. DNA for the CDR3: TGTGCCTGGAGTGTACGCCCTGACTATAATTCACCCCTCCACTTT.

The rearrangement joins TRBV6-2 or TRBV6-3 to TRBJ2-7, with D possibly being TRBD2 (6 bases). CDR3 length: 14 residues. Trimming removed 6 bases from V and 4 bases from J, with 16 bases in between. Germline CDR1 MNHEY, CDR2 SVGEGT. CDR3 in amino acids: CASRRDRGRYEQYF. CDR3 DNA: TGTGCCAGCAGGCGGGACCGCGGCCGATACGAGCAGTACTTC.

The CDR3 region is CATNPNDRVYGYTF. CDR3 nucleotides: TGTGCCACGAACCCAAACGACAGGGTCTATGGCTACACCTTC. This rearrangement joins TRBV10-3 to TRBJ1-2; the match to TRBD1 covers 7 bases. The junction had 12 bases not matched to a gene; V was cut back by 10 bases and J by 4 bases. There are 14 residues in the CDR3. From germline, CDR1 is ENHRY and CDR2 SYGVKD.

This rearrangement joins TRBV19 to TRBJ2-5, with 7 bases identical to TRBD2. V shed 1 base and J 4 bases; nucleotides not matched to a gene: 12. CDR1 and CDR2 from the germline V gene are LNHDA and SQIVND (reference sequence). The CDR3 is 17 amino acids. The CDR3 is CASSIVSGRPGGETQYF. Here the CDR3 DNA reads TGTGCCAGTAGTATAGTGAGCGGCCGGCCGGGGGGAGAGACCCAGTACTTC.

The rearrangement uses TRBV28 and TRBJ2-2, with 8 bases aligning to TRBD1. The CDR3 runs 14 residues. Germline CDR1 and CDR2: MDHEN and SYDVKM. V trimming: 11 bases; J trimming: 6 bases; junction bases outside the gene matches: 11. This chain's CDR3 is CAAGQGANSGELFF. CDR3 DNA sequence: TGTGCCGCGGGGCAGGGGGCGAATTCCGGGGAGCTGTTTTTT.

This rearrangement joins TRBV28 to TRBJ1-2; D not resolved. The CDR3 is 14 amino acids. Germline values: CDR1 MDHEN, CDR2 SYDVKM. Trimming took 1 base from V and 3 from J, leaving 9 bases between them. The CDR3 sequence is CASSLSSGYYGYTF. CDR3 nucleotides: TGTGCCAGCAGTTTATCATCCGGCTACTATGGCTACACCTTC.

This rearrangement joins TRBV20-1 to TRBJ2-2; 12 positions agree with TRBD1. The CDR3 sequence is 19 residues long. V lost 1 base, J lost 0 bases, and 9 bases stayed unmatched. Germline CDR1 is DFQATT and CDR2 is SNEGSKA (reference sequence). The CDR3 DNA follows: TGCAGTGCTAGAGCTAGCGGGACAGGGGGCACCTCGAACACCGGGGAGCTGTTTTTT. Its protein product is CSARASGTGGTSNTGELFF.

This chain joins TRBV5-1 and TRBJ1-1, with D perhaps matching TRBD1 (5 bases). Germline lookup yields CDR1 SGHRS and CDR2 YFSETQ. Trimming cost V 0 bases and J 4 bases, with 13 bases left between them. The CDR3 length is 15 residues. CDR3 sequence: CASSLVQGLGTEAFF. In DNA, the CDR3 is TGCGCCAGCAGCTTGGTTCAGGGACTCGGCACTGAAGCTTTCTTT.

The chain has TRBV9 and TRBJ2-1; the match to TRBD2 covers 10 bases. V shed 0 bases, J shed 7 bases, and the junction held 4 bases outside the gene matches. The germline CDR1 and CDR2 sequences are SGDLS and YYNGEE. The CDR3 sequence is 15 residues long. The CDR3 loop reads CASSVVSGGGNEQFF. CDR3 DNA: TGTGCCAGCAGCGTAGTCAGCGGGGGGGGAAATGAGCAGTTCTTC. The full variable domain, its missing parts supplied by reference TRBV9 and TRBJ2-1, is DSGVTQTPKHLITATGQRVTLRCSPRSGDLSVYWYQQSLDQGLQFLIQYYNGEERAKGNILERFSAQQFPDLHSELNLSSLELGDSALYFCASSVVSGGGNEQFFGPGTRLTVL.